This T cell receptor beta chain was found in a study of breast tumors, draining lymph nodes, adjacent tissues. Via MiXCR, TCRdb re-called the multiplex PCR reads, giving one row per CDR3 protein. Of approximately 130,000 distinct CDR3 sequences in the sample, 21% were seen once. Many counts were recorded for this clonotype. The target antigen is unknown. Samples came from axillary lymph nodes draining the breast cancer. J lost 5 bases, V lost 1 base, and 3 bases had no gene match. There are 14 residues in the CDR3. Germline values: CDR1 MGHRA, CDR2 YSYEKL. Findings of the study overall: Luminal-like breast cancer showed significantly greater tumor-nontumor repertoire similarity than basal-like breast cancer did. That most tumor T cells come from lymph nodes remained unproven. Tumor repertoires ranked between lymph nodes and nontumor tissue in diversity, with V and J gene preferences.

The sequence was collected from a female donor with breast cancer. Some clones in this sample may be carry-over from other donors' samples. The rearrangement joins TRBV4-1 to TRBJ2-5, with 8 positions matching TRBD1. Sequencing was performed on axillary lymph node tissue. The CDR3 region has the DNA TGCGCCAGCAGCCAAGGGACAGGGAGGGAGACCCAGTACTTC. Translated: CASSQGTGRETQYF.